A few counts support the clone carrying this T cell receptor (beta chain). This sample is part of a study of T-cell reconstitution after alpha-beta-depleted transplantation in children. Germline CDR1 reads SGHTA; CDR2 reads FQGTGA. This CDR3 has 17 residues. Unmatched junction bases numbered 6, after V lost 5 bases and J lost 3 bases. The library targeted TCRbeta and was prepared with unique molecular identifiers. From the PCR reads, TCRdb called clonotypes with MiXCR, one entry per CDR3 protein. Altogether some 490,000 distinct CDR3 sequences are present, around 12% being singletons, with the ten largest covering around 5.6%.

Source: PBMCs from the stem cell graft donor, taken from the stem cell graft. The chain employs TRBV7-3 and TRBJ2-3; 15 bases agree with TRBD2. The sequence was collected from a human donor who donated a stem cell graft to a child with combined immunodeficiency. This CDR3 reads CASSQTGTSGGTDTQYF. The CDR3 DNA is TGTGCCAGCAGCCAAACCGGGACTAGCGGGGGGACAGATACGCAGTATTTT.